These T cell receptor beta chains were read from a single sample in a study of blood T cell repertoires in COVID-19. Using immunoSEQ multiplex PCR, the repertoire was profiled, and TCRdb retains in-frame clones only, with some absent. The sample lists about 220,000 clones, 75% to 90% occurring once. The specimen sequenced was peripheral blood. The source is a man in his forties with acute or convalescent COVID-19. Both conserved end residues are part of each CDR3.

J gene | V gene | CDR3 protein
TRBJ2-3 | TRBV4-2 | CASSHSAGVTDTQYF
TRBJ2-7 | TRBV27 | CASSASGSYEQYF
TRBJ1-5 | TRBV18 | CASSQGTGNGGNQPQHF
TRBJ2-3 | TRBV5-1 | CASCRGTGDEAQYF
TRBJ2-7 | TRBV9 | CASSVAITGQDEQYF
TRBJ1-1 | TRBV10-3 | CAIGTVADTEAFF
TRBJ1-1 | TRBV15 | CATSREGGDREAFF
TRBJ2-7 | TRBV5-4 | CASSSTAGYEQYF
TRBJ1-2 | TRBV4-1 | CASSQGLTYGYTF
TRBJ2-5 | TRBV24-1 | CATSDSTSGRETQYF
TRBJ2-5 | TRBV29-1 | CSVELAHQETQYF
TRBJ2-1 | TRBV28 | CASSFPSGFYNEQFF
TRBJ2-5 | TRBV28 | CASSLTGGGETQYF
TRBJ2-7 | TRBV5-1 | CASSFTGTYEQYF
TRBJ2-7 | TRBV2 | CASSLNRDSYEQYF
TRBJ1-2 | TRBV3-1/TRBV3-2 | CASSRETGGNYGYTF
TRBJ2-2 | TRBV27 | CASSYGGQELTGELFF
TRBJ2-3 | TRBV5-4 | CASSWPPGSPDTQYF
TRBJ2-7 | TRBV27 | CASRSRTGTTSEQYF
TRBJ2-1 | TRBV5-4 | CASSLSNSGQFF
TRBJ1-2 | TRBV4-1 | CASREHPGQEDYGYTF
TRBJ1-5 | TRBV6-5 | CASSRTGQSNQPQHF
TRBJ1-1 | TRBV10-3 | CAISDYGGGGTEAFF
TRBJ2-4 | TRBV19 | CASSIEASRDIQYF
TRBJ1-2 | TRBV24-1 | CATESGQENYGYTF
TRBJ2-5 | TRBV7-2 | CASSLVLVAYDQETQYF
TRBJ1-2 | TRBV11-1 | CASTPAGVLGGYTF
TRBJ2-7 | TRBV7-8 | CASSLEGTFRGKYEQYF
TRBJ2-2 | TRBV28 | CASSFSREGLTGELFF
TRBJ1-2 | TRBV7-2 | CASSFLPGLFYGYTF
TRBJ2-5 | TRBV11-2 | CASSFLGQLGETQYF
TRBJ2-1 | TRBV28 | CASSPSGEWNEQFF
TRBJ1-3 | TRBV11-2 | CASSPFRTDRNTIYF
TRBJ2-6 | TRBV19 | CASSMSGAGANVLTF
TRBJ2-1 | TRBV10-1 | CASSESGGANEQFF
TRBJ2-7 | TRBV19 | CASSIRRGIFEQYF
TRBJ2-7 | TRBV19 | CASSGGTGGSSYEQYF
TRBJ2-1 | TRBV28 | CASSWYARAGEQFF
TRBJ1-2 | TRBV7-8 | CASSLQGGDGYTF
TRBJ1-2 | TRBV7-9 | CASSGAPEQAAYGYTF
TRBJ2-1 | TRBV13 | CASNLVGALPANEQFF
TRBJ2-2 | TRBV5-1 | CASRSTGNTGELFF
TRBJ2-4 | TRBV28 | CASRQTYRGQLQNIQYF
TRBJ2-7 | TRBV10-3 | CAISEPGLKTGEQYF
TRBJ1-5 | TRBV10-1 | CASSGRVDQPQHF
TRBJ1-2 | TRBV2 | CASRETVTGYGGYTF
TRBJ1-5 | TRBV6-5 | CASSPNWSSNQPQHF
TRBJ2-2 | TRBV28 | CASSLGQNTGELFF
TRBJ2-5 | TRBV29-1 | CSVELYSQETQYF
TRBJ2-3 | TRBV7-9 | CASSSPKAGGRDTQYF
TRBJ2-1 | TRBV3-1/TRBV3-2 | CASSQEHHNEQFF
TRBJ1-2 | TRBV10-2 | CASSERTGVYTF